These 4 T cell receptor beta chains were all obtained from the same sample, sequenced in a study of blood T cell repertoires in COVID-19. The assay was immunoSEQ multiplex PCR, and TCRdb's table has in-frame clones only and misses some. The top ten clones hold roughly 5% of a sample with some 120,000 clones, around four fifths of them seen once. Sequences were obtained from peripheral blood. All receptors derive from a man in his 60s with acute or convalescent COVID-19.

This clone appeared many times. The chain is built from TRBV27 and TRBJ2-7, with 8 bases aligning to TRBD1. The CDR3 sequence is 14 residues long. V gave up 6 bases and J gave up 6 bases; unmatched junction bases: 10. CDR1 and CDR2 from the germline V gene are MNHEY and SMNVEV (reference sequence). The CDR3 reads CASSLGTGVAEQYF. As DNA, the CDR3 is TGTGCCAGCAGCCTCGGGACAGGAGTCGCCGAGCAGTACTTC.

The genes are TRBV6-5 and TRBJ2-2; a weak D match, TRBD2 (5 bases). This CDR3 is built from 15 residues. CDR1 MNHEY and CDR2 SVGAGI come from the germline V gene. V was pared by 10 bases and J by 2 bases, with 17 bases between. This CDR3 reads CATQTPSFNTGELFF. The CDR3 DNA sequence: TGTGCCACCCAGACTCCTAGCTTTAACACCGGGGAGCTGTTTTTT.

The CDR3 here is CASGSYRVTEAFF. In nucleotides, the CDR3 is TGTGCTAGTGGTTCATATCGAGTTACTGAAGCTTTCTTT. This chain uses TRBV12-5 with TRBJ1-1; D gene ambiguous. Trimming pared 4 bases from V and 5 bases from J, leaving 11 bases between. Germline CDR1 LGHNT, CDR2 FRNRAP. CDR3 length: 13 residues.

The count of this clone is one. The chain employs TRBV15 and TRBJ2-1; 11 nucleotides agree with TRBD1. The junction had 20 bases not matched to a gene; V was cut back by 1 base and J by 9 bases. This CDR3 has 20 amino acids. Germline V gives CDR1 LNHNV, CDR2 YYDKDF (reference sequence). The CDR3 spells CATSRGRDRGNPRILSEQFF. The CDR3 region has the DNA TGTGCCACCAGCAGAGGCCGGGACAGGGGGAACCCTCGCATACTTTCTGAGCAGTTCTTC.